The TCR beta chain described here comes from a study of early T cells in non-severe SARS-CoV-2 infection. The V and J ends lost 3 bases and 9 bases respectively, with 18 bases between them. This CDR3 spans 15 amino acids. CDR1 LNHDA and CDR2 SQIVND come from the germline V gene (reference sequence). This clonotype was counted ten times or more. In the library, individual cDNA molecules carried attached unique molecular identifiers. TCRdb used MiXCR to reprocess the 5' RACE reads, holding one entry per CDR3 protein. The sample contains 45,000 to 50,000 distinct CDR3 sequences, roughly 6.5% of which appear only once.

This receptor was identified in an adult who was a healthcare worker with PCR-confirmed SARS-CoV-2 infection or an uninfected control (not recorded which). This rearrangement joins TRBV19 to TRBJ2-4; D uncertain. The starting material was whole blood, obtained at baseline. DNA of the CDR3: TGTGCCAGTAGTATGCCCGGGTCGCCGTTAGGCATTCAGTACTTC. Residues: CASSMPGSPLGIQYF.